The 19 T cell receptor beta chains below come from one sample, sequenced in a study of radiation and T cells in renal cell carcinoma. The protocol was immunoSEQ multiplex PCR, while the TCRdb copy is restricted to in-frame clones and leaves out a portion. The table includes about 150,000 clones, approximately 88% detected once. Time point noted: blood 2 weeks post-SBRT. Sample treatment: 15 Gy SBRT to primary tumor, nephrectomy 4 weeks later. The sample consisted of blood, taken from a patient whose treatment included radiotherapy and nephrectomy. The receptor set was obtained from a woman between 45 and 65 years old with renal cell carcinoma.

This sequence joins TRBV5-5 and TRBJ2-2, with D perhaps TRBD1 (6 bases). V shed 0 bases and J shed 6 bases, with 15 bases lying between them. CDR1 is SGHKS and CDR2 is YYEKEE in the germline V gene (reference sequence). This CDR3 spans 16 amino acids. CDR3 region: CASSLGQQGRSGELFF. The CDR3 DNA reads as TGTGCCAGCAGCTTGGGACAACAGGGAAGGTCCGGGGAGCTGTTTTTT.

This clone turned up a few times. V usage is TRBV6-5 and J usage is TRBJ1-2; D remains ambiguous. Per the germline V gene, CDR1 is MNHEY and CDR2 is SVGAGI. The CDR3 is 12 amino acids. The V and J ends lost 5 bases and 0 bases respectively, with 4 bases between them. The CDR3 region is CASSDPNYGYTF. In nucleotides, the CDR3 is TGTGCCAGCAGTGACCCTAACTATGGCTACACCTTC.

The chain is built from TRBV4-3 and TRBJ1-5; no clear D. The CDR3 has 13 amino acids. Germline lookup yields CDR1 LGHNA and CDR2 YSLEER. Trimming cost V 0 bases and J 11 bases, with 11 bases left between them. The CDR3 coding sequence is TGCGCCAGCAGCCAAGATGTACCCGGTTCCCAGCATTTT. This sequence encodes CASSQDVPGSQHF.

CDR3 coding DNA: TGTGCCAGCAGCTTAATGGTGACGGTAGATACGCAGTATTTT. The encoded protein is CASSLMVTVDTQYF. The chain uses TRBV11-1 and TRBJ2-3, with D hard to call. CDR1 is SGHAT and CDR2 is FQDESV in the germline V gene (reference sequence). V shed 2 bases and J shed 5 bases, with 11 bases lying between them. CDR3 length: 14 amino acids. Variable domain in full (rest from reference TRBV11-1 and TRBJ2-3): EAEVAQSPRYKITEKSQAVAFWCDPISGHATLYWYRQILGQGPELLVQFQDESVVDDSQLPKDRFSAERLKGVDSTLKIQPAELGDSAMYLCASSLMVTVDTQYFGPGTRLTVL.

The J gene is TRBJ2-1, the V gene TRBV5-6; unclear D gene. The CDR3 loop spans 13 amino acids. V was clipped by 2 bases and J by 4 bases, with 7 bases between them. The germline V gene encodes CDR1 SGHDT and CDR2 YYEEEE. The CDR3 coding sequence is TGTGCCAGCAGCTTTATCAGTTACAATGAGCAGTTCTTC. Its translation is CASSFISYNEQFF.

The rearrangement uses TRBV18 and TRBJ1-1; D gene uncertain. CDR1 is KGHSH, CDR2 LQKENI, per germline. V lost 3 bases and J 1 base, leaving 15 bases between the germline ends. This CDR3 has 16 residues. The CDR3 spells CASSPRPAGSNTEAFF. The CDR3 DNA follows: TGTGCCAGCTCACCCCGCCCGGCGGGCTCGAACACTGAAGCTTTCTTT. Full variable domain (rest looked up from reference TRBV18 and TRBJ1-1): NAGVMQNPRHLVRRRGQEARLRCSPMKGHSHVYWYRQLPEEGLKFMVYLQKENIIDESGMPKERFSAEFPKEGPSILRIQQVVRGDSAAYFCASSPRPAGSNTEAFFGQGTRLTVV.

This clone was seen more than once but under ten times. The rearrangement joins TRBV29-1 to TRBJ1-1; D gene ambiguous. The CDR3 runs to 11 residues. Per germline, CDR1 SQVTM and CDR2 ANQGSEA. The germline V and J ends were trimmed by 3 bases and 9 bases, with 11 bases remaining between them. CDR3 in DNA: TGCAGCGTTGACCGGCCGATTCAAGCTTTCTTT. The encoded protein is CSVDRPIQAFF. The full variable domain, completed using reference TRBV29-1 and TRBJ1-1, is SAVISQKPSRDICQRGTSLTIQCQVDSQVTMMFWYRQQPGQSLTLIATANQGSEATYESGFVIDKFPISRPNLTFSTLTVSNMSPEDSSIYLCSVDRPIQAFFGQGTRLTVV.

The chain uses TRBV5-1 and TRBJ2-7; TRBD1 matches 9 bases. From germline, CDR1 is SGHRS and CDR2 YFSETQ. This CDR3 comprises 15 residues. Germline trimming cut 4 bases from V and 3 bases from J; bases unmatched to any gene: 8. CDR3 in amino acids: CASSPPDRGRYEQYF. As DNA, the CDR3 is TGCGCCAGCAGCCCCCCGGACAGGGGTCGCTACGAGCAGTACTTC.

This chain connects TRBV19 to TRBJ1-1; no reliable D call. Germline lookup yields CDR1 LNHDA and CDR2 SQIVND (reference sequence). This CDR3 comprises 14 residues. The V and J ends lost 7 bases and 5 bases respectively, with 17 bases between them. CDR3 nucleotides: TGTGCCAGTACCCTAAGTGGATTTGGGACTGAAGCTTTCTTT. Its translation is CASTLSGFGTEAFF. The full variable domain, completed using reference TRBV19 and TRBJ1-1, is DGGITQSPKYLFRKEGQNVTLSCEQNLNHDAMYWYRQDPGQGLRLIYYSQIVNDFQKGDIAEGYSVSREKKESFPLTVTSAQKNPTAFYLCASTLSGFGTEAFFGQGTRLTVV.

The rearrangement links TRBV5-1 to TRBJ2-2; D is unclear. Germline assignment: CDR1 SGHRS and CDR2 YFSETQ. The CDR3 length is 14 residues. V lost 4 bases, J lost 2 bases, and 9 bases lay in between. The chain's CDR3 is CASSIYGNTGELFF. The CDR3 DNA reads as TGCGCCAGCAGCATATACGGAAACACCGGGGAGCTGTTTTTT. Looking up the rest from reference TRBV5-1 and TRBJ2-2 gives the full variable domain: KAGVTQTPRYLIKTRGQQVTLSCSPISGHRSVSWYQQTPGQGLQFLFEYFSETQRNKGNFPGRFSGRQFSNSRSEMNVSTLELGDSALYLCASSIYGNTGELFFGEGSRLTVL.

The rearrangement links TRBV18 to TRBJ2-3, with 8 bases matching TRBD1. The V gene's germline CDR1 is KGHSH and CDR2 LQKENI. The CDR3 sequence is 14 residues long. Unmatched junction bases numbered 8, after V lost 5 bases and J lost 7 bases. CDR3 region: CASSSFDRGNTQYF. The DNA for the CDR3 is TGTGCCAGCTCATCTTTTGACAGGGGAAATACGCAGTATTTT.

The genes are TRBV5-5 and TRBJ2-5; D is perhaps TRBD2 (6 bases). Germline CDR1 reads SGHKS; CDR2 reads YYEKEE (reference sequence). The V gene lost 0 bases and the J gene lost 2 bases, with 14 bases spanning the gap. The CDR3 runs to 16 residues. The CDR3 loop is CASSLASSGRQETQYF. The DNA for the CDR3 is TGTGCCAGCAGCTTGGCCTCGTCAGGGAGGCAAGAGACCCAGTACTTC.

CDR3 nucleotide sequence: TGTGCCAGCGGAGCAGAACAGGGTTGGTACGAGCAGTACTTC. Its protein is CASGAEQGWYEQYF. This chain links TRBV6-5 with TRBJ2-7, with D maybe TRBD1 (6 bases). Germline V gene data show CDR1 as MNHEY and CDR2 as SVGAGI. There are 14 residues in the CDR3. V was cut by 8 bases and J by 4 bases, with 18 bases left in between.

The V call is TRBV6-1, the J call TRBJ1-1; 11 bases map to TRBD1. Unmatched junction bases numbered 13, after V lost 11 bases and J lost 11 bases. The CDR3 covers 13 residues. Per germline, CDR1 MNHNS and CDR2 SASEGT. The CDR3 DNA follows: TGTGCCGGCCGAGGACAGGGGGCAATGAAGGCTTTCTTT. Amino acids: CAGRGQGAMKAFF.

The chain combines TRBV11-2 with TRBJ2-5, with TRBD2 matching 7 bases. The junction had 4 bases not matched to a gene; V was cut back by 4 bases and J by 2 bases. Germline CDR1 reads SGHAT; CDR2 reads FQNNGV. The CDR3 has 14 residues. In nucleotides, the CDR3 is TGTGCCAGCAGCTCATCGGGACTACAAGAGACCCAGTACTTC. It specifies CASSSSGLQETQYF.

This clone is medium-sized (0.01 to 0.1%) by share. V is TRBV13 and J is TRBJ1-5; D possibly corresponds to TRBD1 (5 bases). V was clipped by 5 bases and J by 1 base, with 9 bases between them. In germline, CDR1 is PRHDT, CDR2 FYEKMQ (reference sequence). This CDR3 contains 14 residues. The CDR3 DNA follows: TGTGCCAGCAGCGCCAGGGACAGCAATCAGCCCCAGCATTTT. Protein: CASSARDSNQPQHF.

The genes are TRBV30 and TRBJ2-5; the D gene is possibly TRBD1 (5 bases). Trimming cost V 0 bases and J 5 bases, with 10 bases left between them. This CDR3 is 13 amino acids long. The V gene's germline CDR1 is GTSNPN and CDR2 SVGIG (reference sequence). The CDR3 spells CAWSVGVRETQYF. In DNA, the CDR3 is TGTGCCTGGAGTGTAGGGGTCAGGGAGACCCAGTACTTC. Supplemented by reference TRBV30 and TRBJ2-5, the full variable domain reads SQTIHQWPATLVQPVGSPLSLECTVEGTSNPNLYWYRQAAGRGLQLLFYSVGIGQISSEVPQNLSASRPQDRQFILSSKKLLLSDSGFYLCAWSVGVRETQYFGPGTRLLVL.

The chain is built from TRBV7-6 and TRBJ1-1; a possible D gene is TRBD1 (6 bases). The V end was cut by 5 bases, the J end by 8 bases, with 18 bases between. Looked up from germline, CDR1 is SGHVS and CDR2 is FNYEAQ. The CDR3 extends over 14 amino acids. The CDR3 bases are TGTGCCAGCAGCCCCCGAGGGGGTACAGACGAAGCTTTCTTT. This gives the protein CASSPRGGTDEAFF.

V is TRBV29-1 and J is TRBJ2-3; weak D call: TRBD1 (6 bases). CDR1 and CDR2 (germline): SQVTM, ANQGSEA. The CDR3 has 12 amino acids. Between the trimmed V and J ends, which lost 4 bases and 4 bases, there was a span of 9 bases. CDR3 sequence (DNA): TGCAGCGTTGGGCAGGGGCCAGATACGCAGTATTTT. As protein: CSVGQGPDTQYF.